Listed below are T cell receptor beta chains from one sample, sequenced in a study of blood T cell repertoires in COVID-19. This table comes from immunoSEQ multiplex PCR, and its TCRdb copy is limited to in-frame clones, with some not included. The top ten hold 1% to 1.5% of the sample, which has 150,000 to 200,000 clones, about 88% seen once. The sequencing sample was made of PBMCs or T cells enriched from blood (not recorded which). The receptors originated from a human donor with acute COVID-19. The donor label of this sample is uncertain. Both conserved end residues are trimmed from each CDR3. A D gene is named only where the DNA matches it firmly.

CDR3: ASSFGQGRGYT
J: TRBJ1-2
V: TRBV12-3/TRBV12-4
D: TRBD1

CDR3: ASSLGQLQTLQETQY
J: TRBJ2-5
V: TRBV5-1
D: NA

CDR3: ATQTGKTEAF
J: TRBJ1-1
V: TRBV25-1
D: TRBD1

CDR3: ASSYKETQY
J: TRBJ2-5
V: TRBV2
D: NA

CDR3: ASSLWRDYEQY
J: TRBJ2-7
V: TRBV27
D: NA

CDR3: ASSLAEASFSGNTIY
J: TRBJ1-3
V: TRBV7-9
D: NA

CDR3: ASSLGWGEKLF
J: TRBJ1-4
V: TRBV7-3
D: NA

CDR3: ASSRTGLNTEAF
J: TRBJ1-1
V: TRBV7-9
D: NA

CDR3: ASSLDVSGGYYNEQF
J: TRBJ2-1
V: TRBV7-2
D: TRBD2

CDR3: ASSIAGTGGWYTEAF
J: TRBJ1-1
V: TRBV19
D: TRBD1

CDR3: ASSKGDRDIESYNEQF
J: TRBJ2-1
V: TRBV19
D: TRBD1

CDR3: ASGGINSPLH
J: TRBJ1-6
V: TRBV12-3/TRBV12-4
D: NA

CDR3: ASSHALAGARGDTQY
J: TRBJ2-3
V: TRBV4-2
D: TRBD2

CDR3: ASSYGGGGKTEAF
J: TRBJ1-1
V: TRBV6-5
D: NA

CDR3: ASSLPQEVPDTQY
J: TRBJ2-3
V: TRBV7-2
D: NA

CDR3: ASAPTYEQY
J: TRBJ2-7
V: TRBV2
D: NA

CDR3: ASSTGLAGVGWETQY
J: TRBJ2-5
V: TRBV7-9
D: TRBD2

CDR3: ASRDRGASGNTIY
J: TRBJ1-3
V: TRBV6-5
D: TRBD1

CDR3: ATSDLKKSTSGGESQF
J: TRBJ2-1
V: TRBV24-1
D: TRBD2

CDR3: ASSSGEAEQY
J: TRBJ2-7
V: TRBV11-3
D: NA